This T cell receptor beta chain emerged from a study of T cells in women clearing cervical HPV infection. With respect to this clone: Its antigen is undetermined. The CDR3 end is not reached by the read, which stops 3 residues before it; the germline J gene fills it in.

Average input was approximately 1,100 ng genomic DNA for immunoSEQ TCR beta CDR3 amplification. Some clones are missing from TCRdb's copy, which holds only in-frame ones; the method was immunoSEQ multiplex PCR. There are roughly 30,000 clones in the sample, with roughly 8.4% held by the top ten. The germline CDR1 and CDR2 sequences are SGDLS and YYNGEE. This CDR3 has 15 residues. V trimming: 4 bases; J trimming: 10 bases; junction bases outside the gene matches: 9. General study findings and limits: TRBV6-7 abundance was lower in cases than controls (around 0.11% versus 0.16%). T-cell numbers per sample were unknown and may explain richness differences.

The chain couples TRBV9 to TRBJ1-6, with TRBD1 matching 9 bases. Sequenced material: blood buffy coat. The sequence was obtained from a woman between 18 and 75 years old with a cervical HPV16 infection that either progressed to CIN3+ or cleared (not recorded which). The DNA read from the CDR3 is TGTGCCAGCAGCTCTGGAACAGGGGGCAGGTCACCC. This gives the protein CASSSGTGGRSP. In full, the CDR3 reads CASSSGTGGRSPLHF.